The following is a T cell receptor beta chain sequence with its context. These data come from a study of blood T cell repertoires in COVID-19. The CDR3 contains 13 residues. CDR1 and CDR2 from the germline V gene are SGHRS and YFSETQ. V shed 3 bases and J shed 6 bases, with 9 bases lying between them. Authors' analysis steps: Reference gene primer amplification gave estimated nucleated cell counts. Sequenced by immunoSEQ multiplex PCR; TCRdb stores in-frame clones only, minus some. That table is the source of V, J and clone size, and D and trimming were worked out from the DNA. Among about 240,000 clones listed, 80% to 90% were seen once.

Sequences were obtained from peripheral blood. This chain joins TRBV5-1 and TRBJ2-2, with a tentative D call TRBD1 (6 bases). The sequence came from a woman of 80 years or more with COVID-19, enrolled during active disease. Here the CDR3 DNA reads TGCGCCAGCAGCTCACAGGGCTCCGGGGAGCTGTTTTTT. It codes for CASSSQGSGELFF.